The source of this T cell receptor (beta chain) is a study of shared clonotypes between healthy human individuals. Study as a whole: Per donor, three plates held CD4 naive cells, three held CD4 memory, two held CD8 naive and one held CD8 memory. Study results and limitations: Incompleteness in sorted-subset sequencing, despite large depth, was shown by rarefaction.

Sequencing was performed with immunoSEQ multiplex PCR; in TCRdb, only in-frame clones are kept and a portion is missing. Of about 1.5 million clones listed, 95% to 97% are singletons. Turning to this clone: What it binds is not known. The sample has other DNA sequences that encode this CDR3 too.

Naive CD4+ cells were CD45RA-selected; the remaining cells were memory. V was trimmed by 0 bases and J by 2 bases, leaving 9 bases between them. The CDR3 is made up of 16 amino acids. CDR1 is SGHRS and CDR2 is YFSETQ in the germline V gene. The sequence derives from a man aged 30-40 years in good health. The sequencing input was naive CD4+ T cells sorted from blood. Subset specified: CD45RA+ positively selected. J is TRBJ2-6 and V is TRBV5-1; D is perhaps TRBD1 or TRBD2 (5 bases each). Here the CDR3 DNA reads TGCGCCAGCAGCTTGGCCGGGACGCCTGGGGCCAACGTCCTGACTTTC. The encoded protein is CASSLAGTPGANVLTF.